This TCR beta chain was obtained from a study of T cell changes during pregnancy in multiple sclerosis. TCRdb's copy holds only in-frame clones and misses some; the assay was immunoSEQ multiplex PCR. The sample yields some 67,000 clones, 80% to 95% seen once. V was clipped by 5 bases and J by 6 bases, with 12 bases between them. This CDR3 region has 13 residues. Germline V gene lookup returns CDR1 SGHDT and CDR2 YYEEEE. V and J are TRBV5-6 and TRBJ2-1, with D hard to call. This receptor was identified in a female donor with multiple sclerosis, enrolled in a pregnancy study. Sequenced material: peripheral blood, taken in the first trimester of pregnancy. The CDR3 region is CASSREVFNEQFF. As DNA, the CDR3 is TGTGCCAGCAGTCGTGAGGTCTTCAATGAGCAGTTCTTC.